The table lists the clone carrying this TCR beta chain with a few counts. The antigen is unknown. The data were taken from a study of breast tumors, draining lymph nodes, adjacent tissues. General study points: Tumor TCR diversity was below lymph nodes but above nontumor tissue. Compared with basal-like, luminal-like tumors shared significantly more repertoire with nontumor tissue.

Breast cancer patients provided tissue from their axillary draining lymph nodes. Using its own MiXCR run on the multiplex PCR reads, TCRdb lists one record per CDR3 protein. The sample holds some 120,000 distinct CDR3 sequences, about 20% seen once. V dropped 5 bases and J dropped 6; count of bases not matched to a gene: 6. Germline assignment: CDR1 SGHNT and CDR2 YENEEA. The CDR3 consists of 16 residues. The receptor was derived from a female donor with breast cancer. Some clones in this sample may be carry-over from other donors' samples. The gene calls are TRBV11-3 and TRBJ2-3; 15 nucleotides agree with TRBD2. Sequenced: axillary lymph node tissue. The CDR3 loop is CASSVRGTSGRDTQYF. CDR3 bases: TGTGCCAGCAGCGTACGAGGGACTAGCGGGAGGGATACGCAGTATTTT.